These 25 T cell receptor beta chains were sequenced from one sample in a study of naive and memory T cell subsets. An equimolar mix of two oligonucleotides served as the beta constant-region primer for TRBC1 and TRBC2. The ligated cDNA underwent four PCR rounds using SP2 and nested alpha and beta constant-region primers. In TCRdb, the UMI-ligation and nested PCR reads were re-called with MiXCR into one record per CDR3 protein. The sample includes 120,000 or so distinct CDR3 sequences, roughly 32% seen only once; the top ten take more than 0.8%. Sequenced input: central memory CD4+ T cells from blood. The receptors stem from a human donor in good health.

The CDR3 spells CASSPTANTEAFF. The CDR3 nucleotides are TGTGCCAGCTCACCAACAGCAAACACTGAAGCTTTCTTT. This chain uses TRBV18 with TRBJ1-1, with unresolved D. This CDR3 has 13 amino acids. V shed 2 bases and J shed 2 bases, with 6 bases lying between them. The germline CDR1 and CDR2 sequences are KGHSH and LQKENI.

The rearrangement uses TRBV29-1 and TRBJ1-1; perhaps TRBD1 as D (5 bases). The CDR3 extends over 13 amino acids. Germline CDR1 and CDR2: SQVTM and ANQGSEA. Between the trimmed V and J ends, which lost 7 bases and 5 bases, there was a span of 17 bases. Here the CDR3 reads CSASKQVITEAFF. The CDR3 DNA reads as TGCAGCGCTAGTAAACAGGTTATTACTGAAGCTTTCTTT. The full variable domain, its missing parts supplied by reference TRBV29-1 and TRBJ1-1, is SAVISQKPSRDICQRGTSLTIQCQVDSQVTMMFWYRQQPGQSLTLIATANQGSEATYESGFVIDKFPISRPNLTFSTLTVSNMSPEDSSIYLCSASKQVITEAFFGQGTRLTVV.

The chain links TRBV20-1 to TRBJ2-2; D is uncertain. The CDR3 sequence is 12 residues long. Trimming took 1 base from V and 5 from J, leaving 5 bases between them. Germline assignment: CDR1 DFQATT and CDR2 SNEGSKA (reference sequence). CDR3 sequence (DNA): TGCAGTGCTAGAGTATGGACCGGGGAGCTGTTTTTT. Amino acids: CSARVWTGELFF.

This clonotype came up a few times. One end of the junction varies from germline; a read error may be responsible. The rearrangement joins TRBV28 to TRBJ2-3, with 10 bases identical to TRBD1. CDR3 length equals 18 residues. Germline loops: CDR1 MDHEN, CDR2 SYDVKM. The CDR3 DNA reads TGTGTCAGCAGTTCCCCCCTGGACAGGGGGAAACGAAAAGATACGCAGTATTTT. It codes for CVSSSPLDRGKRKDTQYF.

The V call is TRBV28, the J call TRBJ1-4; TRBD1 agrees at 7 bases. V dropped 9 bases and J dropped 8; count of bases not matched to a gene: 12. The V gene's germline CDR1 is MDHEN and CDR2 SYDVKM. This CDR3 is built from 14 residues. The CDR3, as DNA: TGTGCCAGTCATAGACAGGGCCGAGGCGAAAAACTGTTTTTT. Protein: CASHRQGRGEKLFF.

This clonotype was picked up a small number of times. The chain is built from TRBV6-6 and TRBJ2-1, with TRBD2 as a possible D gene (6 bases). Germline assignment: CDR1 MNHNY and CDR2 SVGAGI (reference sequence). CDR3 length: 11 residues. Trimming removed 5 bases at V and 10 bases at J, with 9 bases between. CDR3 nucleotide sequence: TGTGCCAGCAGTAAGACTAGAGAGCAGTTCTTC. It codes for CASSKTREQFF.

Only a few counts were recorded for this clonotype. The rearrangement uses TRBV10-1 and TRBJ2-3, with D perhaps TRBD1 or TRBD2 (6 bases each). CDR1 and CDR2 (germline): WNHNN, SYGVQD (reference sequence). V was clipped by 3 bases and J by 1 base, with 11 bases between them. The CDR3 sequence is 15 residues long. This CDR3 is CASSEGGPGTDTQYF. The CDR3, as DNA: TGCGCCAGCAGTGAAGGGGGGCCTGGCACAGATACGCAGTATTTT.

This clonotype came up a few times. This sequence joins TRBV20-1 and TRBJ1-5, with D perhaps TRBD1 (5 bases). Trimming left V 6 bases short and J 1 base short, with 10 bases between. Germline-derived CDR1 and CDR2 are DFQATT and SNEGSKA (reference sequence). This CDR3 comprises 13 residues. The CDR3 DNA is TGCAGTGCCCGGGAGGGGAGCAATCAGCCCCAGCATTTT. Translated: CSAREGSNQPQHF.

V and J are TRBV6-6 and TRBJ2-2, with D perhaps assigned TRBD1 or TRBD2 (5 bases each). Germline V CDR1 and CDR2: MNHNY, SVGAGI (reference sequence). The germline V and J ends were trimmed by 7 bases and 1 base, with 13 bases remaining between them. This CDR3 is built from 15 residues. CDR3 residues: CASTGTVLNTGELFF. As DNA, the CDR3 is TGTGCCAGCACCGGGACGGTATTGAACACCGGGGAGCTGTTTTTT.

Only a few counts were recorded for this clonotype. The V gene is TRBV28, the J gene TRBJ1-5; possible D gene TRBD1, 6 bases. CDR1 is MDHEN and CDR2 is SYDVKM in the germline V gene. This CDR3 is 16 amino acids long. With 4 bases removed from V and 7 bases from J, the gap between germline ends came to 20 bases. The CDR3 region is CASSSGTYRVPQPQHF. The CDR3 DNA follows: TGTGCCAGCAGTTCCGGGACCTACAGGGTGCCCCAGCCCCAGCATTTT.

CDR3 in DNA: TGTGCCAGCAGTGAAGCACCCAGGGGCGGACAGCCCCAGCATTTT. This sequence encodes CASSEAPRGGQPQHF. The V and J genes are TRBV6-1 and TRBJ1-5; D is possibly TRBD1 (6 bases). CDR1 and CDR2 (germline): MNHNS, SASEGT. The V end lost 0 bases, the J end lost 7 bases, and 13 bases lay between the germline ends. This CDR3 spans 15 amino acids.

In its sample, this clonotype was seen a few times. The V call is TRBV6-5, the J call TRBJ2-3; 12 bases line up with TRBD2. J gave up 5 bases and V 5 bases, and 5 bases lay outside the gene matches. The length of the CDR3 is 15 residues. Germline-derived CDR1 and CDR2 are MNHEY and SVGAGI. In DNA, the CDR3 is TGTGCCAGCAGTCCAGGACTAGCGGGAAAAGATACGCAGTATTTT. Its translation is CASSPGLAGKDTQYF.

This CDR3 reads CASSQESGRVASPLHF. CDR3 sequence (DNA): TGCGCCAGCAGCCAAGAGAGTGGCAGGGTGGCTTCACCCCTCCACTTT. The chain combines TRBV4-1 with TRBJ1-6; tentatively, D is TRBD1 (5 bases). This CDR3 is built from 16 residues. V dropped 0 bases and J dropped 9 bases, with 15 bases sitting between them. The V gene's germline CDR1 is MGHRA and CDR2 YSYEKL.

There are a few counts of this clonotype. V and J are TRBV29-1 and TRBJ2-7, with 9 nucleotides matching TRBD2. Germline assignment: CDR1 SQVTM and CDR2 ANQGSEA. The ends lost 0 bases at V and 4 bases at J; junction bases unmatched: 4. The CDR3 loop spans 14 amino acids. CDR3: CSVEDPAGGYEQYF. The DNA for the CDR3 is TGCAGCGTTGAAGATCCAGCGGGAGGATACGAGCAGTACTTC.

V gene TRBV28 combines with J gene TRBJ2-3; 9 bases fit TRBD1. Germline CDR1 reads MDHEN; CDR2 reads SYDVKM. The CDR3 contains 16 residues. Trimming removed 6 bases from V and 4 bases from J; junction bases left unmatched: 11. The CDR3 DNA reads TGTGCCAGCAGCTCCGGGGGACAGGGTGGAGCAGATACGCAGTATTTT. It specifies CASSSGGQGGADTQYF.

This clonotype was recorded a few times. The chain carries TRBV27 and TRBJ2-7; 10 positions match TRBD1. Trimming cost V 5 bases and J 6 bases; bases outside gene matches: 16. The CDR3 is 17 amino acids. CDR1 is MNHEY and CDR2 is SMNVEV in the germline V gene (reference sequence). The DNA for the CDR3 is TGTGCCAGCAGTACCTACTCACCCGGGACAGGGGCTCGCGAGCAGTACTTC. Translation: CASSTYSPGTGAREQYF.

The rearrangement links TRBV18 to TRBJ2-1, with 12 bases lining up with TRBD2. Germline CDR1 and CDR2: KGHSH and LQKENI. The CDR3 is 15 amino acids. J was trimmed by 6 bases and V by 3 bases; bases with no gene match: 3. The CDR3 sequence: CASSPTSGGFNEQFF. CDR3 nucleotides: TGTGCCAGCTCACCGACTAGCGGGGGCTTCAATGAGCAGTTCTTC.

V and J are TRBV6-2 or TRBV6-3 and TRBJ2-2; D not resolved. Germline CDR1 MNHEY, CDR2 SVGEGT. The CDR3 runs 15 residues. V was pared by 2 bases and J by 0 bases, with 7 bases between. In DNA, the CDR3 is TGTGCCAGCAGTTACAAGGACCCGAACACCGGGGAGCTGTTTTTT. Translated: CASSYKDPNTGELFF.

The gene calls are TRBV18 and TRBJ2-1; 7 bases line up with TRBD1. Germline lookup yields CDR1 KGHSH and CDR2 LQKENI. The CDR3 is 13 amino acids. V lost 5 bases to trimming and J lost 10 bases; unmatched junction nucleotides: 8. CDR3 in amino acids: CASSLDRLREQFF. The CDR3 DNA reads as TGTGCCAGCTCATTGGACAGGCTCCGGGAGCAGTTCTTC.

This chain links TRBV29-1 with TRBJ1-3; possibly TRBD1 for D (5 bases). The V end was cut by 8 bases, the J end by 2 bases, with 13 bases between. Germline V lookup: CDR1 SQVTM, CDR2 ANQGSEA. The CDR3 is 13 residues long. The CDR3 spells CSCTGSTGNTIYF. CDR3 in DNA: TGCAGCTGCACAGGCTCCACTGGAAACACCATATATTTT. Using reference TRBV29-1 and TRBJ1-3 for the parts outside the CDR3, the full variable domain is SAVISQKPSRDICQRGTSLTIQCQVDSQVTMMFWYRQQPGQSLTLIATANQGSEATYESGFVIDKFPISRPNLTFSTLTVSNMSPEDSSIYLCSCTGSTGNTIYFGEGSWLTVV.

The V gene is TRBV6-5, the J gene TRBJ1-2; 11 bases align to TRBD1. The trim removed 5 bases at V and 8 bases at J, leaving 7 bases unmatched. The germline V gene has CDR1 MNHEY and CDR2 SVGAGI. The CDR3 runs to 14 residues. CDR3 sequence: CASSTLDRGPGYTF. The CDR3 coding sequence is TGTGCCAGCAGTACCCTGGACAGGGGGCCAGGCTACACCTTC.

J is TRBJ2-1 and V is TRBV12-5; weak D call: TRBD1 (6 bases). The CDR3 totals 16 residues. Trimming left V 2 bases short and J 0 bases short, with 11 bases between. Germline CDR1 LGHNT, CDR2 FRNRAP. CDR3 protein: CASGLRSGVSYNEQFF. CDR3 nucleotides: TGTGCTAGTGGTTTGCGCTCAGGGGTCTCCTACAATGAGCAGTTCTTC.

J is TRBJ2-7 and V is TRBV28; TRBD1 might be the D (6 bases). The CDR3 sequence is 15 residues long. Trimming removed 6 bases at V and 1 base at J, with 16 bases between. Germline CDR1 and CDR2: MDHEN and SYDVKM. The CDR3 DNA reads TGTGCCAGCAGCTGGCGAAGACAGGTTTCCTACGAGCAGTACTTC. Translating gives CASSWRRQVSYEQYF.

The chain carries TRBV6-6 and TRBJ1-5; D possibly corresponds to TRBD1 (5 bases). Germline CDR1 MNHNY, CDR2 SVGAGI (reference sequence). The ends were cut back, 7 bases at V and 1 base at J, with 11 bases in the middle. The CDR3 length is 14 residues. CDR3 loop: CASMRRDSNQPQHF. CDR3 bases: TGTGCCAGCATGAGGAGGGACAGCAATCAGCCCCAGCATTTT.

The chain is built from TRBV9 and TRBJ2-3, with a tentative D call TRBD2 (7 bases). CDR3 length equals 16 residues. The germline V and J ends were trimmed by 1 base and 4 bases, with 16 bases remaining between them. Germline CDR1 and CDR2: SGDLS and YYNGEE. CDR3 residues: CASSVRGRARADTQYF. The CDR3 region has the DNA TGTGCCAGCAGCGTAAGGGGGAGGGCCAGGGCAGATACGCAGTATTTT.